The present TCR beta chain was sequenced within a study of blood T cell repertoires in COVID-19 (dated by TCRdb to about 2020). Regarding the study in general: Collaborator samples came from the United States, Italy and Spain and covered acute and convalescent phases of COVID-19. The prospective study material was composed of cDNA or gDNA derived from T cells, B-cell-depleted T cells, or PBMCs. Subjects who had been exposed to COVID-19, were actively infected with it, or had recovered from it provided the deeply sampled blood TCRbeta repertoires that made up the dataset. The repertoires were released in a freely available public database intended as a resource for research on the immune response to SARS-CoV-2. Samples were obtained from the ongoing ImmuneRACE study (first 160 participants) and from 1,000 to 1,500 subjects provided by 6 global collaborators. A de-identified subject ID, COVID-19 status, age in years and sex were almost always included in the sample metadata. HLA class I and class II types, where available, came from metadata supplied by the sample provider rather than from assay-based typing.

TCRbeta CDR3 regions were amplified from genomic DNA by means of the immunoSEQ Assay, a bias-controlled multiplex PCR. On the study's bioinformatics: Within the assay, amplification of reference gene primers was used to estimate how many nucleated cells each sample contained. To quantify the absolute abundance of each unique TCRbeta CDR3 rearrangement, sequence reads were collapsed and filtered. For each sample, productive Simpson clonality was calculated as the square root of Simpson's diversity index over productive rearrangements. TCRdb obtained this table from immuneACCESS and retained in-frame rearrangements with V and J assigned. These tables miss some clones; where compared with another copy, unresolved V genes account for less than half of the shortfall, and the remainder is unexplained. D and trimming come from the DNA, and the V and J calls and clone size come from that table. The sample contains about 220,000 clones, 70% to 85% of them found a single time. The ten largest account for around 3.4% of the sample.

In the prospective study, participants were about 18 to 90 years old, resided in about two dozen geographic areas of the United States, and were enrolled through a virtual design. To assign participants to cohorts, the prospective study relied on clinical history that participants themselves reported in a screening survey and a study questionnaire. Recovered participants in ImmuneRACE Cohort 3 were defined as having two consecutive negative NP/OP PCR tests, clearance from a healthcare professional, or resolution of symptoms. Each participant in the prospective study had whole blood, serum and a nasopharyngeal or oropharyngeal swab collected by mobile phlebotomists. Over a roughly 2-month period, participants in the prospective study had the option of providing additional blood draws and questionnaires. Before DNA extraction, blood samples from the prospective study were shipped at room temperature or frozen.

For this clone: Its antigen has not been determined. One base away there is no much larger clone; base qualities are not given.

The research as a whole found: Clinical and demographic metadata were provided uncurated, with the amount varying by source and participant.

From the cysteine through the phenylalanine, the CDR3 covers 16 amino acids. Of the read, only the CDR3 DNA is kept; its 48 bases are in frame from base 1. Trimming takes 0 bases from V and 6 bases from J, and the germline ends sit 16 bases apart. As encoded in the germline V gene (reference sequence), CDR1 is SGHKS while CDR2 is YYEKEE. Sequencing used PBMCs or T cells enriched from blood (not recorded which). This sequence uses TRBV5-5 and TRBJ2-1; tentative D gene TRBD1, with 5 bases matching. The sequence was collected from a woman aged 55-69 years who had recovered from COVID-19. The DNA reads TGTGCCAGCAGCTTGGGGGTCAGGGTAATGTCCAATGAGCAGTTCTTC. The encoded protein is CASSLGVRVMSNEQFF.